The 27 T cell receptor beta chains below were found in one sample sequenced in a study of blood T cell repertoires in COVID-19. The table came from immunoSEQ multiplex PCR; TCRdb's copy has only in-frame clones and leaves some out. Of around 200,000 clones listed, 86% are singletons. The sample consisted of PBMCs or T cells enriched from blood (not recorded which). The origin of the receptors is a woman younger than 45 who had been exposed to COVID-19.

This clone was recorded a few times. The DNA of the CDR3 is TGTGCCAGCTCACCACCTAGCGGGGAAGATACGCAGTATTTT. It translates to CASSPPSGEDTQYF. This rearrangement joins TRBV18 to TRBJ2-3, with 8 positions matching TRBD2. CDR1 KGHSH and CDR2 LQKENI come from the germline V gene. The V segment lost 0 bases and the J segment 5 bases; nucleotides outside the gene matches: 1. The CDR3 runs 14 residues.

CDR3 in amino acids: CASSQEGLAGGSSYNEQFF. The DNA of the CDR3 is TGTGCCAGCAGCCAAGAAGGTCTAGCGGGGGGTTCCTCCTACAATGAGCAGTTCTTC. The V call is TRBV3-1 (or the pseudogene TRBV3-2), the J call TRBJ2-1, with 11 bases identical to TRBD2. The V segment lost 0 bases and the J segment 0 bases; nucleotides outside the gene matches: 7. The V gene's germline CDR1 is LGHDT and CDR2 YNNKEL (reference sequence). The CDR3 length is 19 residues.

J is TRBJ1-1 and V is TRBV12-5; maybe TRBD1 (5 bases). The CDR3 totals 16 residues. V was trimmed by 8 bases and J by 5 bases, leaving 24 bases between them. Germline CDR1 LGHNT, CDR2 FRNRAP. This CDR3 reads CASPPVVADGGTEAFF. CDR3 sequence (DNA): TGTGCTAGTCCACCCGTGGTCGCCGATGGGGGGACTGAAGCTTTCTTT.

V is TRBV5-1 and J is TRBJ2-1; D not certain. The CDR3 spans 14 residues. The V end lost 4 bases, the J end lost 4 bases, and 12 bases lay between the germline ends. The V gene's germline CDR1 is SGHRS and CDR2 YFSETQ. The CDR3 DNA reads TGCGCCAGCAGCCAAAACCCAGGTTACAATGAGCAGTTCTTC. It specifies CASSQNPGYNEQFF.

The V and J genes are TRBV7-6 and TRBJ2-7; 9 bases match TRBD1. V shed 6 bases, J shed 3 bases, and the junction held 12 bases outside the gene matches. This CDR3 has 16 amino acids. Germline CDR1 and CDR2: SGHVS and FNYEAQ. CDR3 coding DNA: TGTGCCAGCAGTCAAACGTCCACAGGGGGCAGCTACGAGCAGTACTTC. Amino acid sequence: CASSQTSTGGSYEQYF.

The genes are TRBV5-4 and TRBJ2-7, with 12 positions matching TRBD2. Trimming cost V 4 bases and J 1 base; bases outside gene matches: 3. The CDR3 runs to 15 residues. CDR1 is SGHNT and CDR2 is YYREEE in the germline V gene (reference sequence). Written as DNA, the CDR3 is TGTGCCAGCAGCCTAGGACTAGCGGGGTCCTACGAGCAGTACTTC. This translates into CASSLGLAGSYEQYF. The complete variable domain, with remaining parts taken from reference TRBV5-4 and TRBJ2-7, reads ETGVTQSPTHLIKTRGQQVTLRCSSQSGHNTVSWYQQALGQGPQFIFQYYREEENGRGNFPPRFSGLQFPNYSSELNVNALELDDSALYLCASSLGLAGSYEQYFGPGTRLTVT.

V and J are TRBV5-5 and TRBJ1-4; a weak D match, TRBD1 (6 bases). Germline loops: CDR1 SGHKS, CDR2 YYEKEE (reference sequence). The CDR3 runs to 14 residues. Trimming shortened V by 6 bases and J by 4 bases, and 13 bases separated the two germline ends. CDR3 DNA sequence: TGTGCCAGCACCTACCAGGGGAGTAATGAAAAACTGTTTTTT. Translated, it gives CASTYQGSNEKLFF.

The chain recombines TRBV27 with TRBJ2-7; 7 positions agree with TRBD2. CDR3 length: 12 amino acids. Germline CDR1 reads MNHEY; CDR2 reads SMNVEV (reference sequence). The V and J ends lost 5 bases and 7 bases, in that order; junction bases with no gene match: 5. The CDR3 region has the DNA TGTGCCAGCAGTCCGGAGGGAGGGGAGCAGTACTTC. Translated, it gives CASSPEGGEQYF.

The chain carries TRBV3-1 (or the pseudogene TRBV3-2) and TRBJ2-7, with 8 positions matching TRBD1. The trim removed 3 bases at V and 2 bases at J, leaving 12 bases unmatched. The germline V gene encodes CDR1 LGHDT and CDR2 YNNKEL (reference sequence). CDR3 length: 17 residues. The CDR3 nucleotides read TGTGCCAGCAGCCATAACCCCGGGACAGGTACTACCTACGAGCAGTACTTC. Translating it yields CASSHNPGTGTTYEQYF.

This clone showed up just a few times. The V gene is TRBV11-2, the J gene TRBJ1-6, with D tentatively TRBD1 (5 bases). The length of the CDR3 is 13 residues. The V end lost 5 bases, the J end lost 7 bases, and 9 bases lay between the germline ends. Looked up from germline, CDR1 is SGHAT and CDR2 is FQNNGV. The CDR3 region has the DNA TGTGCCAGCAGCGGGGGGAGGAATTCACCCCTCCACTTT. Encoded protein: CASSGGRNSPLHF.

This chain links TRBV19 with TRBJ2-1, with D possibly being TRBD1 (5 bases). The length of the CDR3 is 15 residues. The V gene lost 3 bases and the J gene lost 7 bases, with 16 bases spanning the gap. Germline CDR1 LNHDA, CDR2 SQIVND (reference sequence). CDR3 loop: CASSIHGQGSNEQFF. For the CDR3, the DNA is TGTGCCAGTAGTATCCATGGGCAGGGATCGAATGAGCAGTTCTTC.

This chain connects TRBV10-3 to TRBJ2-3; TRBD2 matches at 14 bases. The CDR3 has 17 amino acids. CDR1 and CDR2 (germline): ENHRY, SYGVKD. The junction had 10 bases not matched to a gene; V was cut back by 6 bases and J by 5 bases. The CDR3 sequence is CAIRSKGLAGGGDTQYF. Written as DNA, the CDR3 is TGTGCCATCAGGTCGAAAGGACTAGCGGGAGGTGGAGATACGCAGTATTTT.

J is TRBJ2-1 and V is TRBV2; D gene uncertain. This CDR3 is built from 15 residues. CDR1 is SNHLY and CDR2 is FYNNEI in the germline V gene. Trimming took 4 bases from V and 7 from J, leaving 17 bases between them. Written as DNA, the CDR3 is TGTGCCAGCAGTGTTGGGCAGTACTTTTTGAATGAGCAGTTCTTC. This gives the protein CASSVGQYFLNEQFF. The full variable domain, in which reference TRBV2 and TRBJ2-1 provide the parts outside the CDR3, is EPEVTQTPSHQVTQMGQEVILRCVPISNHLYFYWYRQILGQKVEFLVSFYNNEISEKSEIFDDQFSVERPDGSNFTLKIRSTKLEDSAMYFCASSVGQYFLNEQFFGPGTRLTVL.

With regard to this clone: Other DNA sequences within the sample encode an identical CDR3. The chain employs TRBV9 and TRBJ2-1, with TRBD2 matching over 7 bases. The CDR3 sequence is 16 residues long. The germline V gene encodes CDR1 SGDLS and CDR2 YYNGEE. V trimming: 0 bases; J trimming: 0 bases; junction bases outside the gene matches: 3. CDR3 coding DNA: TGTGCCAGCAGCGTAGGGGGCGGGAGCTCCTACAATGAGCAGTTCTTC. Translating gives CASSVGGGSSYNEQFF.

V and J are TRBV11-3 and TRBJ1-4; 7 bases map to TRBD1. Germline V lookup: CDR1 SGHNT, CDR2 YENEEA. The CDR3 length is 16 residues. V was pared by 5 bases and J by 3 bases, with 9 bases of the junction left unmatched. CDR3 sequence (DNA): TGTGCCAGCAGCACACGACAGGGAGGAGCTAATGAAAAACTGTTTTTT. Translation: CASSTRQGGANEKLFF.

The rearrangement links TRBV9 to TRBJ2-1; the D is unclear. CDR1 is SGDLS and CDR2 is YYNGEE in the germline V gene. The CDR3 runs 15 residues. Between the trimmed V and J ends, which lost 0 bases and 5 bases, there was a span of 12 bases. CDR3 DNA sequence: TGTGCCAGCAGCGTAGGTAGCTCAACGAACAATGAGCAGTTCTTC. Protein sequence: CASSVGSSTNNEQFF.

This clone occurred a few times. V usage is TRBV2 and J usage is TRBJ2-1, with a weak D call TRBD2 (6 bases). Germline lookup yields CDR1 SNHLY and CDR2 FYNNEI. V gave up 1 base and J gave up 5 bases, with 6 bases separating them. This CDR3 is 13 amino acids long. The CDR3 nucleotides read TGTGCCAGCAGTGAAGGGAGGGACAATGAGCAGTTCTTC. It specifies CASSEGRDNEQFF.

This sequence joins TRBV19 and TRBJ1-1; D might be TRBD1 (5 bases). Trimming left V 7 bases short and J 4 bases short, with 13 bases between. Germline CDR1 LNHDA, CDR2 SQIVND (reference sequence). The CDR3 spans 13 residues. Here the CDR3 DNA reads TGTGCCAGTACCAGGAGGGGAATCACTGAAGCTTTCTTT. Translating gives CASTRRGITEAFF. Complete variable domain (other parts from reference TRBV19 and TRBJ1-1): DGGITQSPKYLFRKEGQNVTLSCEQNLNHDAMYWYRQDPGQGLRLIYYSQIVNDFQKGDIAEGYSVSREKKESFPLTVTSAQKNPTAFYLCASTRRGITEAFFGQGTRLTVV.

This clone was counted once. The chain recombines TRBV9 with TRBJ1-2; TRBD1 aligns across 9 bases. Germline assignment: CDR1 SGDLS and CDR2 YYNGEE. This CDR3 region has 15 residues. The ends lost 4 bases at V and 4 bases at J; junction bases unmatched: 8. The CDR3, as DNA: TGTGCCAGCAGCCCCCCCGGGACAGGGATCTATGGCTACACCTTC. It yields the protein CASSPPGTGIYGYTF.

The CDR3: CASKQWNQPQHF. The CDR3 nucleotides are TGTGCCAGTAAACAGTGGAATCAGCCCCAGCATTTT. The rearrangement uses TRBV19 and TRBJ1-5; no clear D gene. Looked up from germline, CDR1 is LNHDA and CDR2 is SQIVND (reference sequence). The CDR3 runs 12 residues. The ends were cut back, 7 bases at V and 4 bases at J, with 8 bases in the middle.

V and J are TRBV4-2 and TRBJ1-2; weak D call: TRBD1 (5 bases). The CDR3 extends over 16 amino acids. Germline V gene data show CDR1 as LGHNA and CDR2 as YNFKEQ. Trimming stripped 0 bases from V and 3 bases from J, with 14 bases between. DNA of the CDR3: TGTGCCAGCAGCCAAGAGGGGGAGGTAGGGGACTATGGCTACACCTTC. This gives the protein CASSQEGEVGDYGYTF.

The chain carries TRBV11-2 and TRBJ1-4, with D maybe TRBD1 (5 bases). Trimming removed 5 bases from V and 6 bases from J, with 10 bases in between. CDR3 length: 13 amino acids. The germline V gene has CDR1 SGHAT and CDR2 FQNNGV. CDR3 sequence reads: CASSETVDEKLFF. The CDR3 nucleotides are TGTGCCAGCAGCGAGACAGTCGATGAAAAACTGTTTTTT.

This clone has a single count. V usage is TRBV9 and J usage is TRBJ1-3; D perhaps matches TRBD1 (5 bases). Trimming shortened V by 5 bases and J by 2 bases, and 11 bases separated the two germline ends. Germline CDR1 SGDLS, CDR2 YYNGEE. The CDR3 loop spans 14 amino acids. The CDR3 region has the DNA TGTGCCAGCAGTCCGCCGGGGGCTGGAAACACCATATATTTT. This encodes CASSPPGAGNTIYF.

This chain links TRBV5-4 with TRBJ2-3; D is ambiguous. This CDR3 has 14 residues. CDR1 and CDR2 (germline): SGHNT, YYREEE (reference sequence). Trimming removed 5 bases from V and 2 bases from J, with 12 bases in between. The CDR3: CASRLGAPTDTQYF. In nucleotides, the CDR3 is TGTGCCAGCAGGTTAGGAGCCCCCACAGATACGCAGTATTTT.

This rearrangement joins TRBV11-2 to TRBJ2-7; 8 bases are a match to TRBD1. The V gene end was trimmed by 1 base and the J gene end by 6 bases; junction bases not matched to a gene: 2. The germline V gene encodes CDR1 SGHAT and CDR2 FQNNGV. The CDR3 extends over 13 amino acids. The CDR3 sequence is CASSLGQGTEQYF. In DNA, the CDR3 is TGTGCCAGCAGCTTAGGACAGGGGACCGAGCAGTACTTC.

The chain combines TRBV29-1 with TRBJ1-2, with 7 nucleotides matching TRBD1. CDR3 length equals 16 residues. J lost 3 bases, V lost 3 bases, and 13 bases had no gene match. Germline V gene lookup returns CDR1 SQVTM and CDR2 ANQGSEA. The CDR3 DNA sequence: TGCAGCGTTGATTCCCCACAAACAGGGGTCGACTATGGCTACACCTTC. Translation: CSVDSPQTGVDYGYTF.

Concerning this clone: The same CDR3 arises from other DNA sequences in this sample as well. The chain couples TRBV30 to TRBJ1-2; D remains unclear. The germline V and J ends were trimmed by 0 bases and 7 bases, with 6 bases remaining between them. The CDR3 runs 11 residues. CDR1 is GTSNPN, CDR2 SVGIG, per germline (reference sequence). In DNA form, the CDR3 reads TGTGCCTGGAGTGTACGCGGTGGCTACACCTTC. Amino acid sequence: CAWSVRGGYTF.